This T cell receptor (beta chain) was documented in a study of PD-1 blockade in classical Hodgkin lymphoma. Study background: Intravenous nivolumab at 3 mg/kg was given to patients every 2 weeks.

Germline lookup yields CDR1 SGDLS and CDR2 YYNGEE. This CDR3 has 14 residues. Trimming shortened V by 4 bases and J by 2 bases, and 10 bases separated the two germline ends. The repertoire was sequenced with immunoSEQ multiplex PCR; TCRdb's copy has only in-frame clones and lacks some. The data hold more than 50,000 clones, with 70% to 80% observed a single time. A note on this clone: Its specificity is not known.

Patients all relapsed after autologous stem cell transplantation, and there was variation in brentuximab vedotin exposure. Complete response, partial response or progressive disease constituted the best responses recorded. Study outcomes and limitations: Repertoires differed for reasons still undefined, possibly disease activity or prior therapy. In CD4+ cells, TCR diversity went up significantly by C4D1, but in CD8+ cells it did not.

J is TRBJ1-3 and V is TRBV9, with D tentatively TRBD1 (6 bases). This TCR was recovered from a human donor with classical Hodgkin lymphoma. The sequencing used peripheral blood mononuclear cells (PBMCs), collected before the second cycle of nivolumab. In nucleotides, the CDR3 is TGTGCCAGCAGCTTGAGGGACACTGGAAACACCATATATTTT. This sequence encodes CASSLRDTGNTIYF.